This TCR beta chain was captured in a study of spatial heterogeneity in lung cancer. A few counts support this clonotype. CDR3 length: 16 amino acids. The junction had 13 bases not matched to a gene; V was cut back by 9 bases and J by 1 base. CDR1 and CDR2 from the germline V gene are MNHEY and SMNVEV (reference sequence). Regarding time point: sample taken at primary tumor resection. The donors, about 74 patients with untreated early-stage non-small cell lung cancer, provided the samples. MiXCR was run by TCRdb on the 5' RACE reads, yielding one entry per CDR3 protein. This table has some 100,000 distinct CDR3 sequences, 10% to 15% appearing once.

This receptor was identified in a male donor with early-stage non-small cell lung cancer. This sequence joins TRBV27 and TRBJ2-3, with TRBD1 matching 7 bases. The source material was PBMCs, sampled at surgery. The CDR3 here is CASRRQGDVGTDTQYF. DNA for the CDR3: TGTGCCAGTCGGAGGCAGGGGGATGTAGGCACAGATACGCAGTATTTT.